Below, 9 T cell receptor beta chains from the same sample are listed, as sequenced in a study of beta chain features in type 1 diabetes. Reverse transcribing all isolated RNA meant expressed TCRB transcripts were sequenced. The table came from immunoSEQ multiplex PCR; TCRdb's copy has only in-frame clones and leaves some out. The sample includes 200,000 to 250,000 clones, around 10% of them seen just once. Specimen: naive CD4+ T cells from blood. The source is a woman between 18 and 29 years old in good health.

This chain joins TRBV12-1 and TRBJ1-1; TRBD1, the table's D call, was not compared with the DNA. TRBV12-1 is a pseudogene. The CDR3 has 15 residues. The CDR3 spells CASSWPRDSRTEAFF. The CDR3 coding sequence is TGTGCCAGCAGCTGGCCCCGGGACAGCCGGACTGAAGCTTTCTTT.

The chain joins TRBV9 to TRBJ2-5; 11 bases match TRBD2. V shed 0 bases and J 6 bases; nucleotides not matched to a gene: 7. This CDR3 is built from 16 residues. Germline-derived CDR1 and CDR2 are SGDLS and YYNGEE. The CDR3 loop reads CASSVGSGGALKTQYF. The CDR3 bases are TGTGCCAGCAGCGTAGGTAGCGGGGGGGCTTTGAAGACCCAGTACTTC.

This rearrangement joins TRBV2 to TRBJ2-2; D perhaps matches TRBD2 (6 bases). This CDR3 has 17 residues. Germline V gene sequence: CDR1 SNHLY, CDR2 FYNNEI. The ends were cut back, 3 bases at V and 2 bases at J, with 16 bases in the middle. The CDR3 protein is CASSDSSLAGNTGELFF. The CDR3 DNA follows: TGTGCCAGCAGTGACTCCTCACTAGCAGGAAACACCGGGGAGCTGTTTTTT.

This clone came up a few times. This sequence joins TRBV18 and TRBJ1-1; tentatively, D is TRBD1 (6 bases). The CDR3 contains 15 residues. The germline CDR1 and CDR2 sequences are KGHSH and LQKENI. V lost 0 bases to trimming and J lost 5 bases, with 13 bases between them. The CDR3 sequence is CASSPPQGLGTEAFF. The CDR3 DNA reads as TGTGCCAGCTCACCACCTCAGGGGTTGGGGACTGAAGCTTTCTTT.

The V call is TRBV2, the J call TRBJ1-5; a weak D match, TRBD1 (5 bases). Germline assignment: CDR1 SNHLY and CDR2 FYNNEI. The CDR3 sequence is 14 residues long. Trimming took 6 bases from V and 1 from J, leaving 10 bases between them. The CDR3 sequence: CASRKGLSNQPQHF. CDR3 bases: TGTGCCAGCAGGAAGGGGTTGAGCAATCAGCCCCAGCATTTT. Using reference TRBV2 and TRBJ1-5 for the parts outside the CDR3, the full variable domain is EPEVTQTPSHQVTQMGQEVILRCVPISNHLYFYWYRQILGQKVEFLVSFYNNEISEKSEIFDDQFSVERPDGSNFTLKIRSTKLEDSAMYFCASRKGLSNQPQHFGDGTRLSIL.

V and J are TRBV5-1 and TRBJ2-2, with 7 bases lining up with TRBD1. CDR1 and CDR2 from the germline V gene are SGHRS and YFSETQ. There are 14 residues in the CDR3. V gave up 7 bases and J gave up 1 base; unmatched junction bases: 4. CDR3 sequence: CASSGTENTGELFF. The CDR3 nucleotides are TGCGCCAGCTCCGGGACAGAGAACACCGGGGAGCTGTTTTTT.

The genes are TRBV6-1 and TRBJ2-1, with 10 bases that match TRBD1. The germline V gene has CDR1 MNHNS and CDR2 SASEGT. The junction had 8 bases not matched to a gene; V was cut back by 3 bases and J by 6 bases. CDR3 size: 16 residues. CDR3 protein: CASSDPGQGNINEQFF. The CDR3 region has the DNA TGTGCCAGCAGTGATCCGGGACAGGGGAATATCAATGAGCAGTTCTTC.

This clone was picked up a small number of times. The chain recombines TRBV30 with TRBJ1-1; possible D gene TRBD1, 5 bases. The CDR3 sequence is 14 residues long. Germline-derived CDR1 and CDR2 are GTSNPN and SVGIG (reference sequence). The V and J ends lost 1 base and 5 bases respectively, with 14 bases between them. Here the CDR3 DNA reads TGTGCCTGGAGTGACTTCAGGGAGGCGACTGAAGCTTTCTTT. Translating gives CAWSDFREATEAFF.

V and J are TRBV2 and TRBJ2-1; possibly TRBD2 for D (5 bases). The CDR3 contains 12 residues. V dropped 6 bases and J dropped 7 bases, with 10 bases sitting between them. CDR1 is SNHLY, CDR2 FYNNEI, per germline. CDR3 in amino acids: CASRPDSNEQFF. The CDR3 nucleotides read TGTGCCAGCAGACCGGACTCAAATGAGCAGTTCTTC.